These 8 T cell receptor beta chains came from one sample sequenced in a study of early T cells in non-severe SARS-CoV-2 infection. TCRdb ran MiXCR on the 5' RACE reads and lists one entry per CDR3 protein. The sample includes more than 65,000 distinct CDR3 sequences, roughly 13% of them seen just once. The specimen sequenced was whole blood. The receptors come from an adult who was a healthcare worker with PCR-confirmed SARS-CoV-2 infection or an uninfected control (not recorded which).

The CDR3 DNA is TGCAGCGTTGAGGGGACAGGAGTAGCGGAACTGTTTTTT. It codes for CSVEGTGVAELFF. The V call is TRBV29-1, the J call TRBJ1-4; 8 nucleotides match TRBD1. From germline, CDR1 is SQVTM and CDR2 ANQGSEA. CDR3 length: 13 amino acids. The V and J ends lost 3 bases and 12 bases, in that order; junction bases with no gene match: 9.

This clonotype was counted between two and nine times. The chain is built from TRBV12-3 or TRBV12-4 and TRBJ2-1; unclear D gene. V shed 2 bases and J shed 3 bases, with 5 bases lying between them. The CDR3 loop spans 13 amino acids. CDR3 in DNA: TGTGCCAGCAGTTTAAACAACTACAATGAGCAGTTCTTC. This gives the protein CASSLNNYNEQFF.

A few counts support this clonotype. The chain has TRBV7-3 and TRBJ2-1; 12 bases map to TRBD2. This CDR3 contains 14 residues. Germline CDR1 is SGHTA and CDR2 is FQGTGA. Trimming removed 6 bases from V and 5 bases from J; junction bases left unmatched: 2. The CDR3 protein is CASRRLAGDNEQFF. The CDR3 DNA sequence: TGTGCCAGCAGGAGACTAGCGGGGGACAATGAGCAGTTCTTC. Based on the CDR3 plus reference TRBV7-3 and TRBJ2-1, the full variable domain is GAGVSQTPSNKVTEKGKYVELRCDPISGHTALYWYRQSLGQGPEFLIYFQGTGAADDSGLPNDRFFAVRPEGSVSTLKIQRTERGDSAVYLCASRRLAGDNEQFFGPGTRLTVL.

On this clonotype: The junction and the germline gene differ at one end; a read error may be behind it. V usage is TRBV5-1 and J usage is TRBJ2-3; D remains unclear. The CDR3 loop spans 14 amino acids. Looked up from germline, CDR1 is SGHRS and CDR2 is YFSETQ. For the CDR3, the DNA is TGCGCCAGCAGCTTGGATAGGCCGTCAGACACGCAGTATTTT. Its translation is CASSLDRPSDTQYF.

This chain links TRBV7-3 with TRBJ1-6; 7 bases are shared with TRBD1. V was pared by 3 bases and J by 7 bases, with 3 bases of the junction left unmatched. CDR1 SGHTA and CDR2 FQGTGA come from the germline V gene. The CDR3 is 14 residues long. CDR3 nucleotide sequence: TGTGCCAGCAGCTTCCAGGGGGGGAATTCACCCCTCCACTTT. It is translated as CASSFQGGNSPLHF.

This clonotype has a handful of counts. The rearrangement joins TRBV12-3 or TRBV12-4 to TRBJ2-7; 9 bases match TRBD2. The CDR3 covers 15 residues. Losses at the gene ends were 5 bases for V and 2 bases for J; bases not matched to a gene: 7. Here the CDR3 DNA reads TGTGCCAGCAGTCCCCCAGGCGGGAGGGCCTACGAGCAGTACTTC. Amino acid sequence: CASSPPGGRAYEQYF.

This clonotype was seen a handful of times. CDR3 DNA sequence: TGTGCCAGCAGACAACTAGCGGGAGGCCAAGGCGGGGAGCTGTTTTTT. Encoded protein: CASRQLAGGQGGELFF. This chain links TRBV7-2 with TRBJ2-2, with TRBD2 matching over 12 bases. Germline V gene sequence: CDR1 SGHTA, CDR2 FQGNSA. The CDR3 totals 16 residues. The V and J ends lost 6 bases and 7 bases, in that order; junction bases with no gene match: 9. Using reference TRBV7-2 and TRBJ2-2 for the parts outside the CDR3, the full variable domain is GAGVSQSPSNKVTEKGKDVELRCDPISGHTALYWYRQSLGQGLEFLIYFQGNSAPDKSGLPSDRFSAERTGGSVSTLTIQRTQQEDSAVYLCASRQLAGGQGGELFFGEGSRLTVL.

The gene calls are TRBV5-6 and TRBJ2-4, with a tentative D call TRBD1 (5 bases). Germline V gene lookup returns CDR1 SGHDT and CDR2 YYEEEE. The V gene lost 3 bases and the J gene lost 5 bases, with 9 bases spanning the gap. There are 13 residues in the CDR3. The CDR3 DNA reads as TGTGCCAGCAGCTCCGGACAAGAAAACATTCAGTACTTC. It translates to CASSSGQENIQYF.